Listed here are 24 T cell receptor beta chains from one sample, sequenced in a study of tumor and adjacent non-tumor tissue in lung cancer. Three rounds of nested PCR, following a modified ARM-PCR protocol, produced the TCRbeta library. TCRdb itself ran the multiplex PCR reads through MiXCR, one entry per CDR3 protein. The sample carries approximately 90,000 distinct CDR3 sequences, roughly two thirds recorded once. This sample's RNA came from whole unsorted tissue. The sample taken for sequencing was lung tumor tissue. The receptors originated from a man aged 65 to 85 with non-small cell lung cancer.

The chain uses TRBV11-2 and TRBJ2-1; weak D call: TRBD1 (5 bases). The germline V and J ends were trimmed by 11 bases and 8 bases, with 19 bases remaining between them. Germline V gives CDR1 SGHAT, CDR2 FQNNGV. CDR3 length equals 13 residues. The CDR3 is CAGAPTVVDEQFF. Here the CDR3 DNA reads TGTGCCGGGGCCCCGACCGTGGTGGATGAGCAGTTCTTC.

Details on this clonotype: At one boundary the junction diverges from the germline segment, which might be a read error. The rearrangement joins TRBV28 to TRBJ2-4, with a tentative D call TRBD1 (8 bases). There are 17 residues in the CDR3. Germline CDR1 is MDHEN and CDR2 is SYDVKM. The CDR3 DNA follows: TGTGCCAACAGTTTATTAGGACAGGGAGGGGCCAAAAACATTCAGTACTTC. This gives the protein CANSLLGQGGAKNIQYF. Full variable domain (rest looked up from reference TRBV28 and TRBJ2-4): DVKVTQSSRYLVKRTGEKVFLECVQDMDHENMFWYRQDPGLGLRLIYFSYDVKMKEKGDIPEGYSVSREKKERFSLILESASTNQTSMYLCANSLLGQGGAKNIQYFGAGTRLSVL.

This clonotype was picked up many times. The CDR3 sequence is CAISENGPQETQYF. In nucleotides, the CDR3 is TGTGCCATCAGTGAGAACGGTCCTCAAGAGACCCAGTACTTC. V is TRBV10-3 and J is TRBJ2-5; D unresolved. Trimming stripped 2 bases from V and 2 bases from J, with 9 bases between. This CDR3 region has 14 residues. Germline CDR1 reads ENHRY; CDR2 reads SYGVKD.

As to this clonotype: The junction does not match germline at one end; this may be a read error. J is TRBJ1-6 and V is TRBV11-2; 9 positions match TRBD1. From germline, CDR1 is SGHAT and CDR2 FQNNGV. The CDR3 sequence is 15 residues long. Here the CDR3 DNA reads TGTCCCAGCAGCTCAATGGGGACAGGGACCTCACCCCTCGACTTT. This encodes CPSSSMGTGTSPLDF.

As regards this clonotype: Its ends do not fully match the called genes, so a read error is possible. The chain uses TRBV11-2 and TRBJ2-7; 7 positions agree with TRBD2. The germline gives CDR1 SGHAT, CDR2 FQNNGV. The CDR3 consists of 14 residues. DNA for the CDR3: TGTGCCAGCAGCTTATGTGCGGGAGCCTACGGGCAGTACTTC. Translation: CASSLCAGAYGQYF.

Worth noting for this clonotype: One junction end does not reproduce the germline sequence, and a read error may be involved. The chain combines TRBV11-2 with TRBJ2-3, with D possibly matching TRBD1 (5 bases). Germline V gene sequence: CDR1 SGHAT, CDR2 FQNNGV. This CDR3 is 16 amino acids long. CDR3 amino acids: CASSLDRAISTDTRYF. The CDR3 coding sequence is TGTGCCAGCAGCTTAGACAGGGCGATTAGCACAGATACGCGGTATTTT.

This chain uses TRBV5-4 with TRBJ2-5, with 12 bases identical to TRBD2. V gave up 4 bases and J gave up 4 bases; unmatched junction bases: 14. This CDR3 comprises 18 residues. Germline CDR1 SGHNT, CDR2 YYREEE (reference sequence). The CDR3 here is CASSPSPGLAGMGETQYF. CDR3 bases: TGTGCCAGCAGCCCTTCCCCAGGACTAGCGGGAATGGGAGAGACCCAGTACTTC.

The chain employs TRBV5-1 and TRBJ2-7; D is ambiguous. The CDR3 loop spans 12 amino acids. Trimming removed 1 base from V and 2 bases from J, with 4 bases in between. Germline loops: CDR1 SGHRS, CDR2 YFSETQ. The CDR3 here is CASSLYPYEQYV. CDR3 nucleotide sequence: TGCGCCAGCAGCTTGTATCCCTACGAGCAGTACGTC.

CDR3 DNA sequence: TGTGCCAGCAGCTTAGAGACTAGCACCTACAATGAGCAGTTCTTC. Translated, it gives CASSLETSTYNEQFF. The V call is TRBV11-3, the J call TRBJ2-1; 7 nucleotides match TRBD2. Germline V CDR1 and CDR2: SGHNT, YENEEA. The CDR3 length is 15 residues. The V gene end was trimmed by 0 bases and the J gene end by 2 bases; junction bases not matched to a gene: 1. Filled out from reference TRBV11-3 and TRBJ2-1, the complete variable domain reads EAGVVQSPRYKIIEKKQPVAFWCNPISGHNTLYWYLQNLGQGPELLIRYENEEAVDDSQLPKDRFSAERLKGVDSTLKIQPAELGDSAVYLCASSLETSTYNEQFFGPGTRLTVL.

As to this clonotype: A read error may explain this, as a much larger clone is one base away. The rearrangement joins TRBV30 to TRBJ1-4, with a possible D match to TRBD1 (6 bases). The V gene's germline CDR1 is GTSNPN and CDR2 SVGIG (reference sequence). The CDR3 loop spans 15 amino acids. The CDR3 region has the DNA TGTGCCTGGAGTACGCCGACAGGTCCTAATGAAAGACTGTTTTTT. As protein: CAWSTPTGPNERLFF.

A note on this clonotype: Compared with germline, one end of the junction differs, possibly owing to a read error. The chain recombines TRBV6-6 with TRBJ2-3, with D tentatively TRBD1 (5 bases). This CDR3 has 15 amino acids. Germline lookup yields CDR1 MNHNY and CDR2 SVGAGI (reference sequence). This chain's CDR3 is CTSTPRGPSTDTQYF. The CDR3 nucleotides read TGTACCAGCACCCCTAGGGGTCCCAGCACAGATACGCAATATTTT.

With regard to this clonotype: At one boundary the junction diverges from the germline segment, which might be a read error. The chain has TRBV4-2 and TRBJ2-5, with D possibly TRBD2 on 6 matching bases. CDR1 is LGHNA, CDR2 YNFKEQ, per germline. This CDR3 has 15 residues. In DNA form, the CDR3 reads TGTGCCAGCAGCCGCGAGTGGGAGGCCATACAGACGCAGTACTTC. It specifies CASSREWEAIQTQYF.

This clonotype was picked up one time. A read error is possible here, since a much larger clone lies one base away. CDR3 in DNA: TGTGCCAGCAGAATCGGGACTAGTTACAATGAGCAGTTCTTC. Its protein product is CASRIGTSYNEQFF. The rearrangement uses TRBV6-5 and TRBJ2-1; 8 bases match TRBD2. This CDR3 region has 14 residues. CDR1 MNHEY and CDR2 SVGAGI come from the germline V gene. With V trimmed by 6 bases and J by 4 bases, 5 bases remained unmatched.

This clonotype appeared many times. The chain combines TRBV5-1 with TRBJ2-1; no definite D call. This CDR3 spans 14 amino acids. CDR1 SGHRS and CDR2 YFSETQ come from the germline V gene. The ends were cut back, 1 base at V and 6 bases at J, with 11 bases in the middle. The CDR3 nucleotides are TGCGCCAGCAGCTTGTACAGTGTAGGCAATGAGCAGTTCTTC. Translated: CASSLYSVGNEQFF.

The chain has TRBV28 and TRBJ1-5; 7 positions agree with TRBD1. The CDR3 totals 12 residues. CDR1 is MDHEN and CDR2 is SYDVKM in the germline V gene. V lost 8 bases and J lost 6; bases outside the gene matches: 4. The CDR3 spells CASGTGVQPQHF. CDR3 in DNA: TGTGCCAGCGGAACAGGGGTTCAGCCCCAGCATTTT. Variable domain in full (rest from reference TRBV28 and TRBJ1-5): DVKVTQSSRYLVKRTGEKVFLECVQDMDHENMFWYRQDPGLGLRLIYFSYDVKMKEKGDIPEGYSVSREKKERFSLILESASTNQTSMYLCASGTGVQPQHFGDGTRLSIL.

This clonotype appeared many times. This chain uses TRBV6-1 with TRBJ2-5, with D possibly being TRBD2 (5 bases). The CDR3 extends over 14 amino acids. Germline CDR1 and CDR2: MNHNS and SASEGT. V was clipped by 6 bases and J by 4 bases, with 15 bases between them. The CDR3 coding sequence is TGTGCCAGCAGCCGAGGGCAGCCCAGAGAGACCCAGTACTTC. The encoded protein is CASSRGQPRETQYF.

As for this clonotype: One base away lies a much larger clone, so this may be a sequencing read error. CDR3 in amino acids: CASRGASGGAYEQYF. CDR3 bases: TGTGCCAGCAGGGGGGCTAGCGGGGGGGCCTACGAGCAGTACTTC. V gene TRBV6-1 combines with J gene TRBJ2-7; the match to TRBD2 covers 12 bases. Germline assignment: CDR1 MNHNS and CDR2 SASEGT. Trimming removed 6 bases from V and 2 bases from J; junction bases left unmatched: 5. The CDR3 length is 15 residues.

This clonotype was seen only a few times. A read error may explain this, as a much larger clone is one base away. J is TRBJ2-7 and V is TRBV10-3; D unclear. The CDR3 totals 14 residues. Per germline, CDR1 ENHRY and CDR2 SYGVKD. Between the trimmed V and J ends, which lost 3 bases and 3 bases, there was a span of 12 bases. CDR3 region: CAISDPQDLYEQYF. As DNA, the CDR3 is TGTGCCATCAGTGACCCGCAGGATCTCTACGAGCAGTACTTC.

The CDR3 nucleotides read TGTGCCACCATTTTCAGGGAACAGGGGAACGAGCAGTACTTC. This gives the protein CATIFREQGNEQYF. The rearrangement joins TRBV6-6 to TRBJ2-7; 7 bases match TRBD1. Germline assignment: CDR1 MNHNY and CDR2 SVGAGI (reference sequence). V dropped 10 bases and J dropped 5; count of bases not matched to a gene: 14. CDR3 length: 14 residues.

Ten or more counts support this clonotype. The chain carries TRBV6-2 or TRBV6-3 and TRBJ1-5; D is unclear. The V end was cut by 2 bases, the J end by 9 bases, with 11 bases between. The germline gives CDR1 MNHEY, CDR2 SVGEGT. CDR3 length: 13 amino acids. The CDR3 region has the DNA TGTGCCAGCAGTTACGAGGGTATCCGGCCCCAGCATTTT. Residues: CASSYEGIRPQHF.

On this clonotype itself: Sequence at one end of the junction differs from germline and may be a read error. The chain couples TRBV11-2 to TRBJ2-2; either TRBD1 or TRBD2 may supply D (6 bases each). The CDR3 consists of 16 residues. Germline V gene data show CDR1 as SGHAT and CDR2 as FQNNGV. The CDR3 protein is CDSSSVGGTITGELFF. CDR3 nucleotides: TGTGACAGCAGCTCTGTAGGGGGGACGATCACCGGGGAGCTGTTTTTT.

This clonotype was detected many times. The CDR3 region is CASIGPQHF. CDR3 DNA: TGTGCCAGCATTGGGCCCCAGCATTTT. The rearrangement uses TRBV2 and TRBJ1-5; D unresolved. The germline CDR1 and CDR2 sequences are SNHLY and FYNNEI. With 7 bases removed from V and 9 bases from J, the gap between germline ends came to 4 bases. This CDR3 is 9 amino acids long. The variable domain in full, completed from reference TRBV2 and TRBJ1-5, reads EPEVTQTPSHQVTQMGQEVILRCVPISNHLYFYWYRQILGQKVEFLVSFYNNEISEKSEIFDDQFSVERPDGSNFTLKIRSTKLEDSAMYFCASIGPQHFGDGTRLSIL.

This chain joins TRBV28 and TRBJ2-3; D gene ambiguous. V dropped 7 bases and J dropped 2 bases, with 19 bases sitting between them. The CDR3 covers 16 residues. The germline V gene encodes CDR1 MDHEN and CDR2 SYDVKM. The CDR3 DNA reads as TGTGCCAGCAATCCTCCGAGGACGAGATACACAGATACGCAGTATTTT. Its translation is CASNPPRTRYTDTQYF.

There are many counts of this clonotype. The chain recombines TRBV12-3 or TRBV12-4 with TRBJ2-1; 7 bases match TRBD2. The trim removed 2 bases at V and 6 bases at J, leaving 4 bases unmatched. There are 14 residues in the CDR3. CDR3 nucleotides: TGTGCCAGCAGTTTATTGCGGGAGATCAATGAGCAGTTCTTC. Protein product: CASSLLREINEQFF.